The clone carrying this T cell receptor (beta chain) was seen repeatedly, ten times or more. The sample is drawn from a study of CD8+CD57+ T cells in acquired aplastic anemia. CDR3 length equals 19 residues. The V gene's germline CDR1 is LGHNA and CDR2 YNFKEQ. V shed 4 bases, J shed 0 bases, and the junction held 15 bases outside the gene matches. CDR3 and TCR beta VDJ profiling relied on genomic DNA as the template. MiXCR was run by TCRdb on the reads, yielding one entry per CDR3 protein. The sample has fewer than 200,000 distinct CDR3 sequences, more than 45% seen once; the top ten hold more than 0.85%. In patients chosen for sequencing, flow cytometry had shown CD8+CD57+ cell expansion.

The chain combines TRBV4-2 with TRBJ2-1, with 7 bases identical to TRBD1. The clonotype originates from a human donor with aplastic anemia. The specimen sequenced was sorted CD4+, CD8+, or CD8+CD57+ T cells (not recorded which) from PBMCs. DNA of the CDR3: TGTGCCAGCAGCCCACCACCGACAGGGCAATTAAGCTCCTACAATGAGCAGTTCTTC. As protein: CASSPPPTGQLSSYNEQFF.